Shown below are 15 T cell receptor beta chains from a single sample sequenced in a study of shared T cell receptors in the human thymus. Sequencing used immunoSEQ multiplex PCR; TCRdb keeps in-frame clones, though not all of them. The sample has 630,000 or so clones; about 89% are singletons. These data were also reused for a study on human thymus T cells.

Sequencing was done on a sample of thymocytes. These receptors were collected from a boy in the first two years of life with a congenital heart defect.

The chain carries TRBV5-6 and TRBJ1-3; 7 nucleotides line up with TRBD1. The CDR3 totals 15 residues. J lost 2 bases, V lost 1 base, and 3 bases had no gene match. Germline CDR1 and CDR2: SGHDT and YYEEEE. The CDR3 DNA is TGTGCCAGCAGCTTGACAACAGGGGCTGGAAACACCATATATTTT. It yields the protein CASSLTTGAGNTIYF.

This clone is a singleton in its sample. The chain employs TRBV7-2 and TRBJ2-5; no definite D call. The CDR3 totals 13 residues. In germline, CDR1 is SGHTA, CDR2 FQGNSA. The V and J ends lost 1 base and 3 bases respectively, with 6 bases between them. The CDR3 region has the DNA TGTGCCAGCAGCTTAGACGGAGAAGAGACCCAGTACTTC. Protein product: CASSLDGEETQYF.

The gene calls are TRBV29-1 and TRBJ2-7; TRBD1 matches 8 bases. The CDR3 consists of 14 residues. J gave up 7 bases and V 6 bases, and 14 bases lay outside the gene matches. Germline CDR1 and CDR2: SQVTM and ANQGSEA. The DNA for the CDR3 is TGCAGCGTCAAGATAAGGACAGGGACCGAGGAGCAGTACTTC. It yields the protein CSVKIRTGTEEQYF.

The chain has TRBV4-2 and TRBJ2-5; 11 bases fit TRBD2. Trimming removed 1 base from V and 5 bases from J; junction bases left unmatched: 3. This CDR3 comprises 15 residues. Germline lookup yields CDR1 LGHNA and CDR2 YNFKEQ. CDR3 sequence: CASSQVSSGGETQYF. The CDR3 DNA follows: TGTGCCAGCAGCCAAGTGTCTAGCGGGGGGGAGACCCAGTACTTC.

CDR3 DNA sequence: TGTGCCAGCAGTAGGGGTTCTAATGAAAAACTGTTTTTT. Its translation is CASSRGSNEKLFF. The chain has TRBV28 and TRBJ1-4; perhaps TRBD1 as D (5 bases). V shed 5 bases and J shed 3 bases, with 7 bases lying between them. Looked up from germline, CDR1 is MDHEN and CDR2 is SYDVKM. The CDR3 extends over 13 amino acids. Variable domain in full (rest from reference TRBV28 and TRBJ1-4): DVKVTQSSRYLVKRTGEKVFLECVQDMDHENMFWYRQDPGLGLRLIYFSYDVKMKEKGDIPEGYSVSREKKERFSLILESASTNQTSMYLCASSRGSNEKLFFGSGTQLSVL.

Points on this clone: Within the sample, other DNA sequences also encode this same CDR3. The chain uses TRBV27 and TRBJ1-1; 8 nucleotides align to TRBD1. V was pared by 6 bases and J by 4 bases, with 4 bases of the junction left unmatched. The CDR3 totals 13 residues. Per germline, CDR1 MNHEY and CDR2 SMNVEV (reference sequence). The CDR3: CASSPQGATEAFF. CDR3 bases: TGTGCCAGCAGCCCCCAGGGGGCCACTGAAGCTTTCTTT.

The rearrangement joins TRBV11-2 to TRBJ2-3; 10 bases are a match to TRBD1. Germline CDR1 is SGHAT and CDR2 is FQNNGV. The CDR3 is 19 amino acids. The junction had 16 bases not matched to a gene; V was cut back by 5 bases and J by 2 bases. This chain's CDR3 is CASSPYIPTGGKPTDTQYF. The CDR3 DNA reads TGTGCCAGCAGCCCATATATCCCGACAGGGGGCAAACCCACAGATACGCAGTATTTT.

The rearrangement uses TRBV19 and TRBJ2-1, with D tentatively TRBD2 (6 bases). V gave up 10 bases and J gave up 0 bases, with 13 bases separating them. This CDR3 contains 14 residues. The germline V gene has CDR1 LNHDA and CDR2 SQIVND (reference sequence). The CDR3 reads CAKPGTDSYNEQFF. CDR3 DNA: TGTGCCAAACCCGGGACTGACTCCTACAATGAGCAGTTCTTC.

CDR3 in amino acids: CASSSSRKTQYF. Here the CDR3 DNA reads TGTGCCAGCAGCAGCTCGAGAAAGACCCAGTACTTC. The chain recombines TRBV7-9 with TRBJ2-5; D gene uncertain. This CDR3 contains 12 residues. Looked up from germline, CDR1 is SEHNR and CDR2 is FQNEAQ (reference sequence). The V gene lost 5 bases and the J gene lost 6 bases, with 10 bases spanning the gap.

The J gene is TRBJ2-1, the V gene TRBV29-1; TRBD2 matches at 7 bases. The CDR3 is 11 amino acids. The J segment lost 7 bases and the V segment lost 6 bases, leaving 3 bases of the junction unmatched. CDR1 and CDR2 from the germline V gene are SQVTM and ANQGSEA. The CDR3 nucleotides are TGCAGCGTGGCGGGGGTTAATGAGCAGTTCTTC. Residues: CSVAGVNEQFF.

The chain links TRBV2 to TRBJ1-6, with unresolved D. Trimming shortened V by 6 bases and J by 9 bases, and 12 bases separated the two germline ends. The CDR3 totals 13 residues. Germline loops: CDR1 SNHLY, CDR2 FYNNEI. The CDR3 coding sequence is TGTGCCAGCAGCATGGGCGAGGGTTCACCCCTCCACTTT. Its translation is CASSMGEGSPLHF.

The V and J genes are TRBV7-2 and TRBJ2-7, with a possible D match to TRBD2 (6 bases). The CDR3 runs to 14 residues. V was shortened by 3 bases and J by 1 base, with 10 bases between the two germline ends. The germline CDR1 and CDR2 sequences are SGHTA and FQGNSA. This chain's CDR3 is CASSLASESYEQYF. The CDR3 nucleotides are TGTGCCAGCAGCTTGGCTAGCGAGTCCTACGAGCAGTACTTC.

The rearrangement links TRBV5-1 to TRBJ2-2; 8 bases map to TRBD1. Losses at the gene ends were 4 bases for V and 3 bases for J; bases not matched to a gene: 11. The CDR3 totals 17 residues. Germline CDR1 and CDR2: SGHRS and YFSETQ. CDR3 amino acids: CASSHSNDRGHTGELFF. For the CDR3, the DNA is TGCGCCAGCAGCCACTCGAATGACAGGGGCCACACCGGGGAGCTGTTTTTT. Using reference TRBV5-1 and TRBJ2-2 for the parts outside the CDR3, the full variable domain is KAGVTQTPRYLIKTRGQQVTLSCSPISGHRSVSWYQQTPGQGLQFLFEYFSETQRNKGNFPGRFSGRQFSNSRSEMNVSTLELGDSALYLCASSHSNDRGHTGELFFGEGSRLTVL.

This chain joins TRBV2 and TRBJ1-4, with 8 nucleotides matching TRBD1. This CDR3 comprises 15 residues. Trimming took 1 base from V and 8 from J; bases not matched to a gene: 6. Germline-derived CDR1 and CDR2 are SNHLY and FYNNEI. CDR3 sequence reads: CASSEVPGGEEKLFF. CDR3 in DNA: TGTGCCAGCAGTGAAGTGCCAGGGGGCGAAGAAAAACTGTTTTTT. The full variable domain, in which reference TRBV2 and TRBJ1-4 provide the parts outside the CDR3, is EPEVTQTPSHQVTQMGQEVILRCVPISNHLYFYWYRQILGQKVEFLVSFYNNEISEKSEIFDDQFSVERPDGSNFTLKIRSTKLEDSAMYFCASSEVPGGEEKLFFGSGTQLSVL.

V gene TRBV4-1 combines with J gene TRBJ1-6; D is undetermined. V lost 4 bases to trimming and J lost 0 bases, with 13 bases between them. CDR3 size: 17 residues. CDR1 is MGHRA, CDR2 YSYEKL, per germline. The CDR3 nucleotides read TGCGCCAGCAGCCCAGCGAAGTCGCGCTCCTATAATTCACCCCTCCACTTT. It codes for CASSPAKSRSYNSPLHF.